This T cell receptor (beta chain) was captured by sequencing in a study of blood T cell repertoires in COVID-19. The authors' processing: Amplification of reference gene primers provided the estimated nucleated cell counts. Sequencing was performed with immunoSEQ multiplex PCR; in TCRdb, only in-frame clones are kept and a portion is missing. V and J calls and clone size follow that table, whereas D and trimming were derived from the DNA. This table has about 320,000 clones, more than 80% appearing once. The germline V gene encodes CDR1 SGHDN and CDR2 FVKESK. Unmatched junction bases numbered 3, after V lost 2 bases and J lost 2 bases. This CDR3 contains 16 residues.

This TCR was sampled from a man in his late teens or twenties who had recovered from COVID-19. The sequencing input was peripheral blood. The J gene is TRBJ2-1, the V gene TRBV14, with TRBD2 identical over 10 bases. CDR3 amino acids: CASSQPSGRAYNEQFF. As DNA, the CDR3 is TGTGCCAGCAGCCAACCTAGCGGGAGAGCCTACAATGAGCAGTTCTTC. Looking up the rest from reference TRBV14 and TRBJ2-1 gives the full variable domain: EAGVTQFPSHSVIEKGQTVTLRCDPISGHDNLYWYRRVMGKEIKFLLHFVKESKQDESGMPNNRFLAERTGGTYSTLKVQPAELEDSGVYFCASSQPSGRAYNEQFFGPGTRLTVL.